These T cell receptor beta chains were read from a single sample in a study of blood T cell repertoires in COVID-19. Profiling relied on immunoSEQ multiplex PCR, and the TCRdb table lists in-frame clones only, not all of them. Of 200,000 to 250,000 clones listed, about nine tenths were seen once; the top ten hold about 4%. The sequenced sample was PBMCs or T cells enriched from blood (not recorded which). The receptors derive from a woman between 40 and 55 years old with acute COVID-19. CDR3s include the opening cysteine and the closing phenylalanine or tryptophan. A D gene is named only where the DNA matches it firmly. Some rows mark clone size as missing; the rest say once, few, many or name a class of expanded clone.

d_call: -; clone_size: -; j_call: TRBJ2-3; v_call: TRBV24-1; cdr3_aa: CATSDPFTDTQYF; cdr3_nt: TGTGCCACCAGTGATCCGTTCACAGATACGCAGTATTTT
d_call: TRBD1; clone_size: few; j_call: TRBJ2-2; v_call: TRBV5-6; cdr3_aa: CASSRGQLNTGELFF; cdr3_nt: TGTGCCAGCAGCCGGGGACAGCTGAACACCGGGGAGCTGTTTTTT
d_call: TRBD2; clone_size: -; j_call: TRBJ2-5; v_call: TRBV4-2; cdr3_aa: CASSQDWSGGEDF; cdr3_nt: TGTGCCAGCAGCCAAGACTGGAGCGGGGGGGAAGACTTC
d_call: TRBD1; clone_size: -; j_call: TRBJ1-5; v_call: TRBV15; cdr3_aa: CATGGQLGQPQHF; cdr3_nt: TGTGCCACGGGGGGACAGCTCGGCCAGCCCCAGCATTTT
d_call: TRBD1; clone_size: -; j_call: TRBJ1-5; v_call: TRBV19; cdr3_aa: CASSIDRSGGGQPQHF; cdr3_nt: TGTGCCAGTAGTATAGATCGGTCAGGGGGCGGTCAGCCCCAGCATTTT
d_call: TRBD1; clone_size: -; j_call: TRBJ1-6; v_call: TRBV3-1/TRBV3-2; cdr3_aa: CASSPLAQGASNSPLHF; cdr3_nt: TGTGCCAGCAGCCCCCTTGCGCAGGGGGCATCTAATTCACCCCTCCACTTT
d_call: -; clone_size: -; j_call: TRBJ2-7; v_call: TRBV12-5; cdr3_aa: CASGLVPGSEQYF; cdr3_nt: TGTGCTAGTGGTTTGGTACCAGGGTCCGAGCAGTACTTC
d_call: TRBD2; clone_size: -; j_call: TRBJ2-1; v_call: TRBV11-2; cdr3_aa: CASSLGLAGPFNEQFF; cdr3_nt: TGTGCCAGCAGCTTAGGACTAGCGGGACCCTTCAATGAGCAGTTCTTC
d_call: -; clone_size: -; j_call: TRBJ1-1; v_call: TRBV10-2; cdr3_aa: CASSEGANTEAFF; cdr3_nt: TGCGCCAGCAGTGAAGGGGCGAACACTGAAGCTTTCTTT
d_call: -; clone_size: -; j_call: TRBJ1-4; v_call: TRBV2; cdr3_aa: CASSEAAGLNEKLFF; cdr3_nt: TGTGCCAGCAGTGAAGCGGCAGGGTTAAATGAAAAACTGTTTTTT
d_call: -; clone_size: -; j_call: TRBJ1-1; v_call: TRBV19; cdr3_aa: CASSGGTEAFF; cdr3_nt: TGTGCCAGTAGCGGGGGCACTGAAGCTTTCTTT
d_call: TRBD1; clone_size: -; j_call: TRBJ2-2; v_call: TRBV6-5; cdr3_aa: CASRGQAPGELFF; cdr3_nt: TGTGCCAGCAGGGGACAGGCCCCCGGGGAGCTGTTTTTT
d_call: TRBD1; clone_size: -; j_call: TRBJ1-2; v_call: TRBV7-2; cdr3_aa: CASSLGRGFLEGYTF; cdr3_nt: TGTGCCAGCAGCTTAGGCAGGGGGTTCTTGGAGGGCTACACCTTC
d_call: TRBD1; clone_size: -; j_call: TRBJ1-2; v_call: TRBV30; cdr3_aa: CAWSLQRQGLRGYTF; cdr3_nt: TGTGCCTGGAGTCTCCAACGACAGGGGTTACGTGGCTACACCTTC
d_call: -; clone_size: once; j_call: TRBJ2-2; v_call: TRBV9; cdr3_aa: CASSAVSDGGNTGELFF; cdr3_nt: TGTGCCAGCAGCGCTGTTTCGGACGGGGGGAACACCGGGGAGCTGTTTTTT
d_call: TRBD1; clone_size: -; j_call: TRBJ1-1; v_call: TRBV2; cdr3_aa: CASSELSSGGRQAFF; cdr3_nt: TGTGCCAGCAGTGAGTTATCATCAGGGGGCAGACAAGCTTTCTTT